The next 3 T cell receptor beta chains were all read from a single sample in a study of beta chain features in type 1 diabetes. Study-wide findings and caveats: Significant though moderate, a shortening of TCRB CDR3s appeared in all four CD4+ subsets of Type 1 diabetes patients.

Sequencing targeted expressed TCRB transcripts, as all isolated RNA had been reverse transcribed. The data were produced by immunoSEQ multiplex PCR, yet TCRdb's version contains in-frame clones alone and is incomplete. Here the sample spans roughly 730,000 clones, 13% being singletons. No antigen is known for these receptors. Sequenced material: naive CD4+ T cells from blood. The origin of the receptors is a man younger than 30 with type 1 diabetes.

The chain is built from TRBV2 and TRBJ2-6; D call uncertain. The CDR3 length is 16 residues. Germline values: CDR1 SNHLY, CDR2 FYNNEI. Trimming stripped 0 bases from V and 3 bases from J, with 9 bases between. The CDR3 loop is CASSEAGWSGANVLTF. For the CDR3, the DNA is TGTGCCAGCAGTGAAGCCGGGTGGAGTGGGGCCAACGTCCTGACTTTC.

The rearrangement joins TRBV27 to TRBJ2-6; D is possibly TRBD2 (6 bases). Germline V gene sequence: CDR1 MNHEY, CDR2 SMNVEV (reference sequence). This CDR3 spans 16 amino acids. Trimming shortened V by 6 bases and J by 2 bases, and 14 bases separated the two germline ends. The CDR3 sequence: CASRKGGGAGANVLTF. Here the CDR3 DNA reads TGTGCCAGCAGAAAGGGCGGAGGGGCTGGGGCCAACGTCCTGACTTTC.

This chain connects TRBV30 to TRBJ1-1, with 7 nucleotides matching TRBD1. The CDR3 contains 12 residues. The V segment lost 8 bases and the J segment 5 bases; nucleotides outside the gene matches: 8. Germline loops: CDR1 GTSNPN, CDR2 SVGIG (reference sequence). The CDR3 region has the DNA TGTGCCAGACAGGGTCTGACGACTGAAGCTTTCTTT. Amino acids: CARQGLTTEAFF.